The entry below gives a single T cell receptor (beta chain) sequence along with its context. PCR used 60 Vbeta primers and 13 Jbeta primers. Clones were read by immunoSEQ multiplex PCR, and TCRdb kept only the in-frame ones, dropping some. The repertoire holds approximately 160,000 clones, with more than 80% as singletons. This sample was taken from a study of cytomegalovirus exposure and HLA in healthy donors. The CDR3 is 15 residues long. Germline V gives CDR1 MNHEY, CDR2 SMNVEV (reference sequence). J was trimmed by 5 bases and V by 5 bases; bases with no gene match: 10. The sample consisted of PBMCs. The sequence was obtained from a man younger than 35 in good health and CMV-seronegative. The J gene is TRBJ2-5, the V gene TRBV27, with TRBD1 identical over 8 bases. The CDR3 reads CASSPGTGRAETQYF. Written as DNA, the CDR3 is TGTGCCAGCAGTCCCGGGACAGGCAGAGCGGAGACCCAGTACTTC.